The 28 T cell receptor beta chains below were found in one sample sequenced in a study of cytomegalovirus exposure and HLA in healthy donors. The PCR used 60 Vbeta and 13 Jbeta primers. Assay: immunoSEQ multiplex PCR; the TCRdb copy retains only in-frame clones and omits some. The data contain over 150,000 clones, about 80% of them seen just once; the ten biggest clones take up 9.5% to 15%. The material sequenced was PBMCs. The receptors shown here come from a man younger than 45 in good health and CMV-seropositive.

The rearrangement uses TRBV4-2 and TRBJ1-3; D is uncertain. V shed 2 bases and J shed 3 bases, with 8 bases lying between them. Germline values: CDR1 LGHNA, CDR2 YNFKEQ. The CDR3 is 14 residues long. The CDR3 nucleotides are TGTGCCAGCAGCCAAACTCCACTTGGAAACACCATATATTTT. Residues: CASSQTPLGNTIYF.

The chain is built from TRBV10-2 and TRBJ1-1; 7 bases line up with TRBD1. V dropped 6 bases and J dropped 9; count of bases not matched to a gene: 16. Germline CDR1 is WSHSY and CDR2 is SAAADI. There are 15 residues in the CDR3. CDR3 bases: TGCGCCAGCAGGACGGGCCAGGGGGGTGCAAACCAAGCTTTCTTT. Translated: CASRTGQGGANQAFF.

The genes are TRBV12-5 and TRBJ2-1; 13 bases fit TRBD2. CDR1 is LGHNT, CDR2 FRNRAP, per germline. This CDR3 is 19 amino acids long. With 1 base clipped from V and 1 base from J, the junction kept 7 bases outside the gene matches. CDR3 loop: CASGLDRTSGSRSYNEQFF. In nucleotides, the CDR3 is TGTGCTAGTGGTTTGGACCGGACTAGCGGGAGCCGTTCCTACAATGAGCAGTTCTTC.

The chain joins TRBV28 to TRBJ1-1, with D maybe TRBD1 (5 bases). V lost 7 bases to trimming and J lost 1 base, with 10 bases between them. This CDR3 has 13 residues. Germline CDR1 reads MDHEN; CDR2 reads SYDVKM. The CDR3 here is CASIAGPNTEAFF. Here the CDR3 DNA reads TGTGCCAGCATTGCGGGACCGAACACTGAAGCTTTCTTT.

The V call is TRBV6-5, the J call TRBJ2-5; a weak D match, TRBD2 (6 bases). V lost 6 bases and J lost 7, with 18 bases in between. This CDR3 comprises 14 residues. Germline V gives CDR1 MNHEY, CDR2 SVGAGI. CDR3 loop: CASRTGSGVGTQYF. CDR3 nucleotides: TGTGCCAGCAGGACTGGATCGGGGGTGGGGACCCAGTACTTC.

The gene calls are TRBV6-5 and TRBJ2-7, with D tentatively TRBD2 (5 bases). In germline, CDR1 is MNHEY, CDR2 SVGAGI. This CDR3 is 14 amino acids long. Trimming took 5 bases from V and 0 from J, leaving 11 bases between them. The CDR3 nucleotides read TGTGCCAGCAGTGGTGGACTCGGCTCCTACGAGCAGTACTTC. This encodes CASSGGLGSYEQYF.

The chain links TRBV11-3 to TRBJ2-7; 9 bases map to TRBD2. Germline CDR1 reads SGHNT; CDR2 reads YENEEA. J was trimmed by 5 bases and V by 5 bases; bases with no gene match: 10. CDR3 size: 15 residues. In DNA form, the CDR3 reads TGTGCCAGCAGCCAAGGGGCTAGCGGGACCCACGAGCAGTACTTC. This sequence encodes CASSQGASGTHEQYF.

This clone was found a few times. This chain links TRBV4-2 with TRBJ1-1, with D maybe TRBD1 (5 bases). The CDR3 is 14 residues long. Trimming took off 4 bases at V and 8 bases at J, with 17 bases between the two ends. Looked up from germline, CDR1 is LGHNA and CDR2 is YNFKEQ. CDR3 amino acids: CASSPLATTEEAFF. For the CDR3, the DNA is TGTGCCAGCAGCCCCTTAGCTACGACAGAGGAAGCTTTCTTT.

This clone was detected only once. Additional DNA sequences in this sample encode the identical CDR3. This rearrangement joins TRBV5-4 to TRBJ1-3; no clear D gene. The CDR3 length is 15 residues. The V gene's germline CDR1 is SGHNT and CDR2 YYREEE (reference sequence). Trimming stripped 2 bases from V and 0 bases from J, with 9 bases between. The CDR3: CASSLDTTSGNTIYF. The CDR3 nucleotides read TGTGCCAGCAGCTTAGACACAACCTCTGGAAACACCATATATTTT.

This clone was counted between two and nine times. The CDR3 DNA reads TGTGCCAGCAGTGAGTCACTAGCGGACTCCTACAATGAGCAGTTCTTC. This sequence encodes CASSESLADSYNEQFF. V and J are TRBV2 and TRBJ2-1; 8 positions agree with TRBD2. CDR3 length equals 16 residues. Germline assignment: CDR1 SNHLY and CDR2 FYNNEI. J was trimmed by 0 bases and V by 3 bases; bases with no gene match: 4.

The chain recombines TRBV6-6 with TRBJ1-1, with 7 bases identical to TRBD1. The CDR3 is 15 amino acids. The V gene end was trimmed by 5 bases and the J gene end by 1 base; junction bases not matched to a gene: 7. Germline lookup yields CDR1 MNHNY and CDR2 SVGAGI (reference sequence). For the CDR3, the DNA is TGTGCCAGCAGTAATCTACAGGGGCCGAACACTGAAGCTTTCTTT. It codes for CASSNLQGPNTEAFF.

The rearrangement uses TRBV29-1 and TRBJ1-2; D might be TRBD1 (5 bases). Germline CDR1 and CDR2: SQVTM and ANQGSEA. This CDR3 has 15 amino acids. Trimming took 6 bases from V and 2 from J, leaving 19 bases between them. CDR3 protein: CSVVLPGDRNYGYTF. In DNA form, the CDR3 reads TGCAGCGTCGTTTTACCGGGGGACCGAAACTATGGCTACACCTTC.

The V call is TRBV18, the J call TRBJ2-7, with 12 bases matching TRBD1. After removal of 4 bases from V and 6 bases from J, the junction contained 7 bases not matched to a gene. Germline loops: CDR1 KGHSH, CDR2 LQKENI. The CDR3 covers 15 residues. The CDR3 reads CASSRTGQGAGEQYF. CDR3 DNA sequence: TGTGCCAGCTCACGGACGGGACAGGGGGCTGGCGAGCAGTACTTC.

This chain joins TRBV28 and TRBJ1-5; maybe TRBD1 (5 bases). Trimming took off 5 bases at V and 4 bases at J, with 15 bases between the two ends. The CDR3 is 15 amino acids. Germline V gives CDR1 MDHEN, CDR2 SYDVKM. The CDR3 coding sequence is TGTGCCAGCAGTCCGGTAGACAGTTTAAATCAGCCCCAGCATTTT. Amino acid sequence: CASSPVDSLNQPQHF.

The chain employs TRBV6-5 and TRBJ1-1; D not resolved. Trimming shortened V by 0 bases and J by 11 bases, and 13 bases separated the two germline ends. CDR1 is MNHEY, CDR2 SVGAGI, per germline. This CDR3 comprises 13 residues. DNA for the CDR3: TGTGCCAGCAGTTACTCGAGGCTAGAGGATGCTTTCTTT. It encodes CASSYSRLEDAFF.

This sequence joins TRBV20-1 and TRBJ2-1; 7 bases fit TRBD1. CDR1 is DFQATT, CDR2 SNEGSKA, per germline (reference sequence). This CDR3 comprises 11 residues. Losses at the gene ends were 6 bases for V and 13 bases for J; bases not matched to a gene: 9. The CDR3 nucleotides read TGCAGTGCAGCCCCAGACAGGGCTCAGTTCTTC. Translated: CSAAPDRAQFF.

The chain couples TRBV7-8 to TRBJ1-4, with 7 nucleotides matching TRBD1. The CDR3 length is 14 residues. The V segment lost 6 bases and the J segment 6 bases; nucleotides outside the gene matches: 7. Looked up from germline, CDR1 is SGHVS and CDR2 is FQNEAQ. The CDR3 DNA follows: TGTGCCAGCAGAGCCGGGACAGCCCATGAAAAACTGTTTTTT. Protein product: CASRAGTAHEKLFF.

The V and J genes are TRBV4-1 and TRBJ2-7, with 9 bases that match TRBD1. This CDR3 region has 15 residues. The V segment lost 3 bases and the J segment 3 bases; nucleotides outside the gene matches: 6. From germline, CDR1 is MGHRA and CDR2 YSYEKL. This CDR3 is CASSHPGQGHYEQYF. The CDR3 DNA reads TGCGCCAGCAGCCACCCGGGACAGGGTCACTACGAGCAGTACTTC.

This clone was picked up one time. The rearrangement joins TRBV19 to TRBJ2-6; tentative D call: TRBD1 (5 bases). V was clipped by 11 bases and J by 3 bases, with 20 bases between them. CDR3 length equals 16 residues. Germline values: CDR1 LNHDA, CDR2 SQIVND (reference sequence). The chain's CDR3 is CASEPGKGLGANVLTF. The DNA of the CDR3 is TGTGCCTCCGAGCCAGGGAAAGGTCTTGGGGCCAACGTCCTGACTTTC.

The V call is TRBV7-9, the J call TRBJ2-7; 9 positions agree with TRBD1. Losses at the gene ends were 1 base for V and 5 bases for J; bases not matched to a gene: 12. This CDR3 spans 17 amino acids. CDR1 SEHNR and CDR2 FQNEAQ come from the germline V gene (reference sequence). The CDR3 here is CASSLVGSGTGIHEQYF. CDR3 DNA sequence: TGTGCCAGCAGCTTAGTTGGTTCGGGGACAGGGATTCACGAGCAGTACTTC.

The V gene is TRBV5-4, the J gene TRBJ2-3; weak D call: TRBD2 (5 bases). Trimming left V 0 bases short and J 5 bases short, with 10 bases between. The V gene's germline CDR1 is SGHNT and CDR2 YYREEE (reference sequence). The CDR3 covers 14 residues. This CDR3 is CASSLGGRGDTQYF. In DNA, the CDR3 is TGTGCCAGCAGCTTGGGTGGCCGGGGAGATACGCAGTATTTT.

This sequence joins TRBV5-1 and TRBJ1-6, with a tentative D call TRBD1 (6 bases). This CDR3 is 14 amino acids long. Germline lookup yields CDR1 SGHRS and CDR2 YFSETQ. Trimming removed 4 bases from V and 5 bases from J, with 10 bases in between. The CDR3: CASSVDSNNSPLHF. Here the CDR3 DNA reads TGCGCCAGCAGCGTGGACAGCAATAATTCACCCCTCCACTTT.

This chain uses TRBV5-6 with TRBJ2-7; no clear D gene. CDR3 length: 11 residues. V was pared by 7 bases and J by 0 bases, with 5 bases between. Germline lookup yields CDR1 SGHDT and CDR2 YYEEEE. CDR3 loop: CASSPSYEQYF. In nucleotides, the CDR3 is TGTGCCAGCTCTCCCTCCTACGAGCAGTACTTC.

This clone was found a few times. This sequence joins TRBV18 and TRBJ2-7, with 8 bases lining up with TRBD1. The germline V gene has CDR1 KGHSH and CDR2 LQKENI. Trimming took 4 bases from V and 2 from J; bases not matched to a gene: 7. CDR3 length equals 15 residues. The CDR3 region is CASSQGDRGPYEQYF. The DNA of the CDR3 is TGTGCCAGCTCACAAGGAGACAGGGGCCCCTACGAGCAGTACTTC.

CDR3: CASSPQTLETQYF. CDR3 bases: TGTGCCAGTAGTCCACAGACCTTAGAGACCCAGTACTTC. The chain combines TRBV19 with TRBJ2-5; D is ambiguous. V lost 5 bases, J lost 4 bases, and 11 bases lay in between. Per the germline V gene, CDR1 is LNHDA and CDR2 is SQIVND (reference sequence). The CDR3 length is 13 residues.

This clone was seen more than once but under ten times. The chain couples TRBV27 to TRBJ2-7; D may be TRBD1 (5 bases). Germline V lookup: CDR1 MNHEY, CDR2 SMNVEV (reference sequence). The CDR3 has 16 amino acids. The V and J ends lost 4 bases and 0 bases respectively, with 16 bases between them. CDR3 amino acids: CASSSLGQVDSYEQYF. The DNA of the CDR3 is TGTGCCAGCAGTTCTTTGGGGCAGGTAGACTCCTACGAGCAGTACTTC.

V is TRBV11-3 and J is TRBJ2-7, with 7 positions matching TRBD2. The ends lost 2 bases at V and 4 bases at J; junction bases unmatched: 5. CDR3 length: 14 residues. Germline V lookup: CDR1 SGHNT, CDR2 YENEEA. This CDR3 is CASSLSGLVYEQYF. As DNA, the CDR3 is TGTGCCAGCAGCTTAAGCGGACTAGTGTACGAGCAGTACTTC. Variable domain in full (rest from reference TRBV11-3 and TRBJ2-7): EAGVVQSPRYKIIEKKQPVAFWCNPISGHNTLYWYLQNLGQGPELLIRYENEEAVDDSQLPKDRFSAERLKGVDSTLKIQPAELGDSAVYLCASSLSGLVYEQYFGPGTRLTVT.

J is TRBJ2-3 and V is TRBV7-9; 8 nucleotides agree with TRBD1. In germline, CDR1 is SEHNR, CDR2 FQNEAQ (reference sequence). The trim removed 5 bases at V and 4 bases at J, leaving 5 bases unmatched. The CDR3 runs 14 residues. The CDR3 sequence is CASSLGQGADTQYF. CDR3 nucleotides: TGTGCCAGCAGCCTCGGACAGGGAGCAGATACGCAGTATTTT.